The entry below describes one T cell receptor beta chain. What it recognizes is unknown. The data are from a study of stem cell transplantation in POMP-related autoinflammatory disease. Overall study findings and caveats: In PRAID patients, the number of distinct TRB V-J gene pairings was restricted. A trend toward lower repertoire diversity and greater clonality appeared in every analyzed T-cell subset of PRAID patients.

Clones were sequenced by immunoSEQ multiplex PCR, and TCRdb holds only the in-frame ones, with some missing. This sample has thousands of clones, with about 89% found just once. There are 16 residues in the CDR3. Unmatched junction bases numbered 9, after V lost 5 bases and J lost 4 bases. Germline-derived CDR1 and CDR2 are SGHDN and FVKESK. PRAID featured immunodeficiency plus autoinflammation. The receptor's source is a human donor with POMP-related autoinflammation and immune dysregulation (PRAID). The rearrangement joins TRBV14 to TRBJ2-1; 9 bases fit TRBD2. Here the sequenced sample was CD8+ T cells from PBMCs, taken before stem cell transplantation. The CDR3 sequence: CASSLLAGFKYNEQFF. CDR3 nucleotides: TGTGCCAGCAGCTTACTAGCGGGTTTCAAGTACAATGAGCAGTTCTTC.